This TCR beta chain is from a study of graft-versus-host responses after intestinal transplantation. Study information: Transplant recipients had multivisceral, liver-intestinal, or isolated intestinal grafts. Recipients uniformly received anti-thymocyte globulin induction, followed by tacrolimus and steroids for three to four years. The study, taken as a whole, reports: GvH clones occurred in recipient marrow; some first appeared in ileum or blood. Allografts from individuals with graft-donor T cell macrochimerism displayed high graft-versus-host to host-versus-graft clonal ratios.

Assay used: immunoSEQ multiplex PCR; TCRdb lists only in-frame clones, some missing. The table includes some 93,000 clones, around nine tenths detected once. In the case of this clone: Its antigen is undetermined.

Per the germline V gene, CDR1 is SGHRS and CDR2 is YFSETQ. Trimming left V 3 bases short and J 7 bases short, with 16 bases between. CDR3 length: 14 residues. The chain joins TRBV5-1 to TRBJ1-2; a weak D match, TRBD1 (5 bases). The sequence came from a human donor who received an intestinal transplant. The sample here was unstimulated CD8+ T cells sorted from spleen or lymph node cells, taken before intestinal transplant. CDR3 DNA: TGCGCCAGCAGCTCCGGGTGGGGCAGGAGTGGCTACACCTTC. This gives the protein CASSSGWGRSGYTF.